Described below is a single T cell receptor beta chain sequence and its context. There is no known antigen for this receptor. No base quality information exists; no much larger clone differs at one position. Read against the paper, the sample's time point label means: baseline before first vaccination. Vaccinee samples came from UK trials COV001 and COV002, including a single-blind randomized controlled phase 2/3 trial of AZD1222 (ChAdOx1 nCoV-19) in healthy adults. For TCRbeta chain sequencing, PBMC samples from trial participants were taken at day 0 and at day 28 after the second dose. The CDR3 spans 13 residues, from the cysteine through the phenylalanine. Just the 39-base CDR3 DNA is kept, in frame starting at base 1. Taken from the germline V gene, the CDR1 and CDR2 loops are MNHNS and SASEGT. Cut back by 1 base and 3 bases, the V and J ends lie 4 bases apart. The data derive from a study of T cell responses to AZD1222 COVID-19 vaccine (dated by TCRdb to the early 2020s). Context from the whole study: Because spike-specific TCR depth and breadth did not differ between the two schedules, AZD1222 recipients who got a second dose at roughly 4 weeks were pooled with those who got a second dose at roughly 12 weeks. Trial participants were enrolled by age into 18-55, 56-69 and 70-plus year subgroups, with roughly 160, 29 and 62 TCR-sequenced participants respectively. TCR sequencing covered 233 trial participants: about 210 given two doses of AZD1222 and approximately 25 given two doses of MenACWY control vaccine.

What the authors observed across the whole study: Participants were mostly white British and included more females than males, and it was suggested by the authors that clonal diversity may have been underestimated. Because no day 14 peak-response samples were available, repertoires were characterized only after the peak T cell response. The vaccine-associated CD4 TCRs covered the entire spike protein, and the dominant responses fell in regions 160-218 and 743-854. Reportedly, almost half of the unique spike-specific TCRs recognized epitopes lying outside the regions that are mutated in the B.1.351 and B.1.1.7 variants. After two AZD1222 doses, spike-specific TCR breadth and depth were significantly higher than at day 0 and than in MenACWY recipients. Conclusions about previously exposed vaccinees are limited, since just five or six AZD1222 recipients were seropositive for SARS-CoV-2 at baseline. In the small 56-69-year group, the increase in depth fell short of significance, most likely because of low power.

The CDR3 regions of human TCRbeta chains were analyzed by immunosequencing. The paper's data handling went like this. TCRs in the repertoires were matched against a reference library of SARS-CoV-2-specific TCRs that had been generated with the MIRA antigen-specificity platform. Breadth was defined as the fraction of unique TCRs that were SARS-CoV-2-associated. Depth was defined as the fraction of total T cells that were SARS-CoV-2-associated. Using the MIRA data, each spike-specific TCR was mapped to the spike region that the TCR reacts to and placed in a CD4 or CD8 class. Log10-transformed breadth and depth values were compared by one-way ANOVA with Sidak's multiple comparisons tests. TCRdb retrieved this table from immuneACCESS and kept in-frame rearrangements only. Not all clones are present; in checked studies, unresolved V genes account for under half, and no reason is known for the remainder. V, J and clone size were drawn from that table, and D and trimming were deduced from the DNA. Within this sample are about 130,000 clones, with 90% of them counted one time only. 6.9% of the sample goes to the ten largest clones.

Sequenced material: peripheral blood, taken on day 0 of AZD1222 vaccination. This sequence was found in an adult in good health. The chain is assembled from TRBV6-1 and TRBJ2-1; the D gene assignment is ambiguous. The CDR3 is CASSEEIYNEQFF. The nucleotides are TGTGCCAGCAGTGAAGAGATCTACAATGAGCAGTTCTTC.